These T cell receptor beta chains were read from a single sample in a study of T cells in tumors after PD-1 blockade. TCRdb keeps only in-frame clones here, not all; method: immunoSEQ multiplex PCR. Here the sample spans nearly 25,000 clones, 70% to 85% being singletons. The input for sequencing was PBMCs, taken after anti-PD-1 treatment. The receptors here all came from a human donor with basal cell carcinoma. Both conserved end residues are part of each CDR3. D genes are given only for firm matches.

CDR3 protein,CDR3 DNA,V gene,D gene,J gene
CASSLVLSGGGNTGELFF,TGTGCCAGCAGCTTAGTATTAAGTGGCGGGGGGAACACCGGGGAGCTGTTTTTT,TRBV11-2,TRBD2,TRBJ2-2
CASSLGSSNADTQYF,TGTGCCAGCAGCTTAGGATCCAGTAACGCAGATACGCAGTATTTT,TRBV7-6,-,TRBJ2-3
CASSYSGPDSPLHF,TGTGCCAGCAGTTACTCGGGTCCTGATTCACCCCTCCACTTT,TRBV6-6,-,TRBJ1-6
CASSQGRRETAFF,TGTGCCAGCAGCCAAGGTAGGCGGGAAACAGCTTTCTTT,TRBV3-1/TRBV3-2,-,TRBJ1-1
CASSQDLGPNQPQHF,TGCGCCAGCAGCCAAGATCTGGGGCCCAATCAGCCCCAGCATTTT,TRBV4-1,-,TRBJ1-5
CASKRGGTGATGELFF,TGTGCCAGTAAAAGGGGAGGGACAGGGGCCACCGGGGAGCTGTTTTTT,TRBV19,TRBD1,TRBJ2-2
CASSGGPNSPNSPLHF,TGTGCCAGCAGTGGGGGACCGAATTCCCCTAATTCACCCCTCCACTTT,TRBV6-1,-,TRBJ1-6
CASRKQGANGYTF,TGTGCCAGCAGGAAACAGGGGGCTAACGGCTACACCTTC,TRBV28,TRBD1,TRBJ1-2
CASSPKGDRENNEQFF,TGTGCCAGCAGCCCAAAAGGGGACAGGGAAAACAATGAGCAGTTCTTC,TRBV7-3,TRBD1,TRBJ2-1
CASSTGGGNTGELFF,TGTGCCAGCAGCACTGGGGGGGGAAACACCGGGGAGCTGTTTTTT,TRBV5-4,TRBD2,TRBJ2-2